This record looks at one T cell receptor (beta chain) sequence and its context. The sample comes from a study of blood T cell repertoires in COVID-19. Sequencing used immunoSEQ multiplex PCR; TCRdb keeps in-frame clones, though not all of them. The data contain around 250,000 clones, around four fifths of them singletons. The receptor comes from a man aged 30 to 45 with acute COVID-19. The sample taken for sequencing was PBMCs or T cells enriched from blood (not recorded which).

DNA for the CDR3: TGTGCCAGCTCACCCGGGAATCGCGACGGGCACCATTACACTGAAGCTTTCTTT. Protein product: CASSPGNRDGHHYTEAFF. This rearrangement joins TRBV18 to TRBJ1-1; the D is unclear. The CDR3 is 18 amino acids. The ends were cut back, 3 bases at V and 3 bases at J, with 23 bases in the middle. CDR1 and CDR2 from the germline V gene are KGHSH and LQKENI.